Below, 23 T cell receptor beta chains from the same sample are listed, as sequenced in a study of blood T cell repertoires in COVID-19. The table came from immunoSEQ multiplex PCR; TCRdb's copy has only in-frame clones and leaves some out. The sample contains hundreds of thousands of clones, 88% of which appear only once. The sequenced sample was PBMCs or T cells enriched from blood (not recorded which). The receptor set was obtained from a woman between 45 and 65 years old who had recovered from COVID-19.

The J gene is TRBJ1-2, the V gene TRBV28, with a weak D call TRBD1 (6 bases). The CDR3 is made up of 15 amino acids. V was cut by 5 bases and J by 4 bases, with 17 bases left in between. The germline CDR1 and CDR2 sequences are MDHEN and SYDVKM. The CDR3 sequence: CASSLTSTGLYGYTF. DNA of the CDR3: TGTGCCAGCAGTCTTACTTCGACAGGACTCTATGGCTACACCTTC.

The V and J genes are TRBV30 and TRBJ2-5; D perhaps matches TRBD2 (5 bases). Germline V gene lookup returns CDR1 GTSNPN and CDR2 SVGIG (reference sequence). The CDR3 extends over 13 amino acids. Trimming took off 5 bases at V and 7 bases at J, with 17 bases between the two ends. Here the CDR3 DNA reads TGTGCCTGGTATCGGGGTTCACACGGGACCCAGTACTTC. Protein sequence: CAWYRGSHGTQYF. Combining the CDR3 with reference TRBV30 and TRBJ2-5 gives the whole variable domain SQTIHQWPATLVQPVGSPLSLECTVEGTSNPNLYWYRQAAGRGLQLLFYSVGIGQISSEVPQNLSASRPQDRQFILSSKKLLLSDSGFYLCAWYRGSHGTQYFGPGTRLLVL.

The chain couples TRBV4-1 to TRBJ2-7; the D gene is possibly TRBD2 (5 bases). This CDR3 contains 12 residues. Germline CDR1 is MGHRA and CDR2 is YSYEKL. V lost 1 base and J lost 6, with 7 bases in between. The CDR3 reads CASSQATTEQYF. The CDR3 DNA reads TGCGCCAGCAGCCAAGCGACTACCGAGCAGTACTTC.

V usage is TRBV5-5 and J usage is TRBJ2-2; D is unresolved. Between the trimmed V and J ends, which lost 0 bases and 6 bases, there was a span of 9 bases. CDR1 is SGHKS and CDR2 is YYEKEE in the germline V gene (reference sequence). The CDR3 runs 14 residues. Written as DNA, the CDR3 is TGTGCCAGCAGCTTGGAATTTCGGGCCGGGGAGCTGTTTTTT. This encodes CASSLEFRAGELFF.

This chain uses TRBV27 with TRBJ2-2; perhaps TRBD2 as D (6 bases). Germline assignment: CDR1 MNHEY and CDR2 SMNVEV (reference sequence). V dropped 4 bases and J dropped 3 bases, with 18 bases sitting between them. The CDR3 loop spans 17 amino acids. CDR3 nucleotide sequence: TGTGCCAGCAGTTCAGAAGACCTCGGGGGAGACACCGGGGAGCTGTTTTTT. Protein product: CASSSEDLGGDTGELFF.

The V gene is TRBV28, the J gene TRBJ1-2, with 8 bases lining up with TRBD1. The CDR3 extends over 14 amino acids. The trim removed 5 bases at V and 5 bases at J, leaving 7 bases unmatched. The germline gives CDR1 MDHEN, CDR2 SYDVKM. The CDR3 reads CASSAGQGRYGYTF. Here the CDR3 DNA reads TGTGCCAGCAGTGCTGGACAGGGACGATATGGCTACACCTTC.

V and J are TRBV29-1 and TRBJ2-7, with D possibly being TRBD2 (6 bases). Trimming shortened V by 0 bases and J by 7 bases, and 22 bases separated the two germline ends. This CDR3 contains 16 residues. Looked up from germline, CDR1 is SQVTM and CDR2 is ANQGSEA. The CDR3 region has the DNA TGCAGCGTTGAAGATGGTAGGACGGTCAGCCGGGGGGAGCAGTACTTC. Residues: CSVEDGRTVSRGEQYF.

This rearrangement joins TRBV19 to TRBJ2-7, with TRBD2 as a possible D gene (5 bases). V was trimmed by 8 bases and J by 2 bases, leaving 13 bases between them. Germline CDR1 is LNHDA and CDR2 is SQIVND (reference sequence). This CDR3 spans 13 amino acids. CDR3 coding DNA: TGTGCCAGTCACGGACTGAGGGCCTACGAGCAGTACTTC. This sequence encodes CASHGLRAYEQYF. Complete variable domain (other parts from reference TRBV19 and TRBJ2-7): DGGITQSPKYLFRKEGQNVTLSCEQNLNHDAMYWYRQDPGQGLRLIYYSQIVNDFQKGDIAEGYSVSREKKESFPLTVTSAQKNPTAFYLCASHGLRAYEQYFGPGTRLTVT.

Here the CDR3 DNA reads TGTGCCAGCAGCTTTAGCGGCCGGGAGACCCAGTACTTC. Protein product: CASSFSGRETQYF. The rearrangement joins TRBV7-2 to TRBJ2-5; D is possibly TRBD2 (6 bases). Germline V gives CDR1 SGHTA, CDR2 FQGNSA. This CDR3 contains 13 residues. V lost 3 bases and J 5 bases, leaving 10 bases between the germline ends.

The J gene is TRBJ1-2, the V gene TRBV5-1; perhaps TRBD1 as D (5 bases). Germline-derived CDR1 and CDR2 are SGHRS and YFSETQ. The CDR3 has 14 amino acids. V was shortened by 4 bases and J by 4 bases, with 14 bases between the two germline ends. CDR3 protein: CASSLRGQSYGYTF. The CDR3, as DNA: TGCGCCAGCAGCCTACGTGGACAAAGCTATGGCTACACCTTC.

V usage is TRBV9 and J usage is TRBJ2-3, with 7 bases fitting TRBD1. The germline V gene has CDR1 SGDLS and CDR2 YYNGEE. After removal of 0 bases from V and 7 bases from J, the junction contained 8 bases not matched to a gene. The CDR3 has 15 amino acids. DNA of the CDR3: TGTGCCAGCAGCGTAGGACAGGGCTTAGGAAATACGCAGTATTTT. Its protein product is CASSVGQGLGNTQYF.

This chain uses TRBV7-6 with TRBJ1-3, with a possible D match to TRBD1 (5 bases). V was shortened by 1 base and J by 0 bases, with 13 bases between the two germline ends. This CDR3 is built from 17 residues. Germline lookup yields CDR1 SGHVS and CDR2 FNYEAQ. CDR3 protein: CASSLGGRTNSGNTIYF. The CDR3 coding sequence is TGTGCCAGCAGCTTAGGCGGACGGACAAACTCTGGAAACACCATATATTTT.

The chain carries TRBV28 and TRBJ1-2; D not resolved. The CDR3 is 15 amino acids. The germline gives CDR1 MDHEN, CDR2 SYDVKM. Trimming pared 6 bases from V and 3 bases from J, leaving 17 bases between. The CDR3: CASSEYVLADYGYTF. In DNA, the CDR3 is TGTGCCAGCAGCGAATACGTGTTAGCCGACTATGGCTACACCTTC.

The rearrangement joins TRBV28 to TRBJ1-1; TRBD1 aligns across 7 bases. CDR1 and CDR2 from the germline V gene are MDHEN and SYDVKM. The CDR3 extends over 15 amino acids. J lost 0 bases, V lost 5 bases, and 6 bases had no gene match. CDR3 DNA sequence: TGTGCCAGCAGTCCTAGGGGGCTCGTGAACACTGAAGCTTTCTTT. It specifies CASSPRGLVNTEAFF.

The CDR3 DNA reads as TGTGCCAGCAGTTACAGGGGATCACCCCTCCACTTT. This codes for CASSYRGSPLHF. This chain uses TRBV12-3 or TRBV12-4 with TRBJ1-6; 7 bases match TRBD1. V trimming: 4 bases; J trimming: 10 bases; junction bases outside the gene matches: 1. The CDR3 covers 12 residues.

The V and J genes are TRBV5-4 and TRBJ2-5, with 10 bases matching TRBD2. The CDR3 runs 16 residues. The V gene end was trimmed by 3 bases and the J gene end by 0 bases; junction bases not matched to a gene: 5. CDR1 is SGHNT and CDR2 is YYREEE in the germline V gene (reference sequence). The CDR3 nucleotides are TGTGCCAGCAGCTCGAGCGGGAGGGCCTACCAAGAGACCCAGTACTTC. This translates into CASSSSGRAYQETQYF.

The chain's CDR3 is CASSPFREQYF. The CDR3 DNA is TGTGCCAGCAGCCCCTTTCGCGAGCAGTACTTC. The chain carries TRBV9 and TRBJ2-7; unclear D gene. Germline assignment: CDR1 SGDLS and CDR2 YYNGEE. The germline V and J ends were trimmed by 4 bases and 6 bases, with 8 bases remaining between them. This CDR3 contains 11 residues.

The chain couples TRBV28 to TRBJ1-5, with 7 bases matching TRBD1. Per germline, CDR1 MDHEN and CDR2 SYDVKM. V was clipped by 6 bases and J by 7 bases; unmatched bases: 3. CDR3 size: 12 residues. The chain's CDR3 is CASRYRGQPQHF. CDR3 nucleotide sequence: TGTGCCAGCAGATACAGGGGACAGCCCCAGCATTTT.

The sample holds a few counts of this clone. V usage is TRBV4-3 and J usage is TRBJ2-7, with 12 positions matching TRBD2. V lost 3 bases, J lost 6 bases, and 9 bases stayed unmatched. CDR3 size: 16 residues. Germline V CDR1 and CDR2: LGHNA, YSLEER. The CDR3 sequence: CASSQKTSGSSSEQYF. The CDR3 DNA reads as TGCGCCAGCAGCCAGAAGACTAGCGGGAGTAGTTCCGAGCAGTACTTC.

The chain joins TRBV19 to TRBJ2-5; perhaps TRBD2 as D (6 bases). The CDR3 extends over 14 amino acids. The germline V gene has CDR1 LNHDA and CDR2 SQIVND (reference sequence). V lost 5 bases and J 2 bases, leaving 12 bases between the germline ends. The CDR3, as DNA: TGTGCCAGTAGTTCTAACGGGGGACAAGAGACCCAGTACTTC. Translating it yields CASSSNGGQETQYF.

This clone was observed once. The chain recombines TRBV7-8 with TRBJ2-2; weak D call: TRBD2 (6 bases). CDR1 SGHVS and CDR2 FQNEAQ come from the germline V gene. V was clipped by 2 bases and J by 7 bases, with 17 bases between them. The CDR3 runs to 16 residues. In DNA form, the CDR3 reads TGTGCCAGCAGCTTACTATCCGCGGGGCTGAGCGGGGAGCTGTTTTTT. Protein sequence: CASSLLSAGLSGELFF.

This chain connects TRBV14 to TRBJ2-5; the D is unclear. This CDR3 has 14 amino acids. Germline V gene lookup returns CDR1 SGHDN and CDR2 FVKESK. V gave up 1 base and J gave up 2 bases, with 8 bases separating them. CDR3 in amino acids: CASSQVAVQETQYF. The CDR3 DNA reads TGTGCCAGCAGCCAAGTTGCGGTACAAGAGACCCAGTACTTC.

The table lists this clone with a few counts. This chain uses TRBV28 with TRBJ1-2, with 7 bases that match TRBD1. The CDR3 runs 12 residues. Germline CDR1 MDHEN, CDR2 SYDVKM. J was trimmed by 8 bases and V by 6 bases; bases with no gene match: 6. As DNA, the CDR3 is TGTGCCAGCAGCTTCACAGGGGTAGGCTACACCTTC. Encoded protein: CASSFTGVGYTF.